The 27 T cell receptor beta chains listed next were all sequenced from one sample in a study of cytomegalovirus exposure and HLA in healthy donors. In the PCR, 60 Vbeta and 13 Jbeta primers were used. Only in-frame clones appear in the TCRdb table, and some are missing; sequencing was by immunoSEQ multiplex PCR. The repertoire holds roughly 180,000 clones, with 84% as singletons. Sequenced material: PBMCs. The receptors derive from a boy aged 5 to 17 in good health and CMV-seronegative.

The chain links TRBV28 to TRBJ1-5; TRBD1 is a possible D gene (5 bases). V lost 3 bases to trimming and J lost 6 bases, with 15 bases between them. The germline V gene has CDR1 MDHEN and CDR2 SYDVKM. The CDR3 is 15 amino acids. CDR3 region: CASSFWAGDSQPQHF. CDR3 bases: TGTGCCAGCAGTTTTTGGGCAGGAGACAGTCAGCCCCAGCATTTT.

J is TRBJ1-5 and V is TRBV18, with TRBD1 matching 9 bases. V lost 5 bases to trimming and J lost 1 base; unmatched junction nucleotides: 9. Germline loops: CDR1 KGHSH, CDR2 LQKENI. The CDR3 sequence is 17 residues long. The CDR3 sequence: CASSSDQQGASNQPQHF. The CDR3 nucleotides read TGTGCCAGCTCATCAGACCAACAGGGGGCGAGCAATCAGCCCCAGCATTTT.

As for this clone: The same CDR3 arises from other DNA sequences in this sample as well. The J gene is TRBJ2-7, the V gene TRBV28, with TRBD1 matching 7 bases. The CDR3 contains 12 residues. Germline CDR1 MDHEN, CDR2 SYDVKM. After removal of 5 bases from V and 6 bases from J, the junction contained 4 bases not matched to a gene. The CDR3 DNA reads TGTGCCAGCAGTCCTCCAGGGGGCGAGCAGTACTTC. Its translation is CASSPPGGEQYF.

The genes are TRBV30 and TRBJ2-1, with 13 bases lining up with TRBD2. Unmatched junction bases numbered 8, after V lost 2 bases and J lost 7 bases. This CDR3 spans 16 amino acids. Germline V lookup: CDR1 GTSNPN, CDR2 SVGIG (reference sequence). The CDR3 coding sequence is TGTGCCTGGAGTCGTACTAGCGGGAGGGCAAGAAATGAGCAGTTCTTC. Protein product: CAWSRTSGRARNEQFF.

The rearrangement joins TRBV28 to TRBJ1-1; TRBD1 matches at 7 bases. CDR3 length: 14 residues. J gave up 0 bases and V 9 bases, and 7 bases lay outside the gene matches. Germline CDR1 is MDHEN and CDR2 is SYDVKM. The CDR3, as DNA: TGTGCCAGTAGACCAGGGGGATTGAACACTGAAGCTTTCTTT. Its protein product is CASRPGGLNTEAFF. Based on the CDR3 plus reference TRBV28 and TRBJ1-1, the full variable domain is DVKVTQSSRYLVKRTGEKVFLECVQDMDHENMFWYRQDPGLGLRLIYFSYDVKMKEKGDIPEGYSVSREKKERFSLILESASTNQTSMYLCASRPGGLNTEAFFGQGTRLTVV.

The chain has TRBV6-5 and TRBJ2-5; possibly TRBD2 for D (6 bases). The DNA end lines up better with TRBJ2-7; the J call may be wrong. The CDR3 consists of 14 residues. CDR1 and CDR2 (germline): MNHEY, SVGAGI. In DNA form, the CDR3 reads TGTGCCAGCAGTGCAGACCTAGCGACCTACGAGCAGTACTTC. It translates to CASSADLATYEQYF.

The CDR3: CASSLGPARDYGYTF. The CDR3 DNA sequence: TGTGCCAGCAGCCTCGGCCCGGCCCGGGACTATGGCTACACCTTC. The chain combines TRBV5-4 with TRBJ1-2; D remains unclear. Germline V gene sequence: CDR1 SGHNT, CDR2 YYREEE (reference sequence). The CDR3 is made up of 15 amino acids. The germline V and J ends were trimmed by 4 bases and 3 bases, with 16 bases remaining between them.

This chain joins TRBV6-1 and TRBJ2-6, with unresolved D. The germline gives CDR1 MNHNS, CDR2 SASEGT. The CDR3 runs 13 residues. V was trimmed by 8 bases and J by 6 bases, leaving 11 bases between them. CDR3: CASGRLEANVLTF. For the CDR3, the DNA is TGTGCCAGCGGGCGTCTTGAGGCCAACGTCCTGACTTTC.

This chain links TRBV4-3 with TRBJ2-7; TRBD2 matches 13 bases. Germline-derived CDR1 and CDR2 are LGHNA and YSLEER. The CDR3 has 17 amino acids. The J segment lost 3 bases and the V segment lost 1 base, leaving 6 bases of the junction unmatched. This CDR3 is CASSQGLAGGSSYEQYF. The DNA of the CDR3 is TGCGCCAGCAGCCAAGGACTAGCGGGGGGCTCGAGCTACGAGCAGTACTTC.

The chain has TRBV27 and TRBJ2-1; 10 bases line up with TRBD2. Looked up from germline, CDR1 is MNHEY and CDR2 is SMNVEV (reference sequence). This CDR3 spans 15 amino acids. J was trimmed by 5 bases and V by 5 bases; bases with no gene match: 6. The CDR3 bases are TGTGCCAGCAGTGGTCCTAGCGGGGGCCACAATGAGCAGTTCTTC. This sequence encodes CASSGPSGGHNEQFF.

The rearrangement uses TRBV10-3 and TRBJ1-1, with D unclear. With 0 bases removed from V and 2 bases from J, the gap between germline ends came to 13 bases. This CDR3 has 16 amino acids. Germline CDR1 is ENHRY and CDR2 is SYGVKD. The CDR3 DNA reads TGTGCCATCAGTGAGTCCAAGGTCCGGGGTAACACTGAAGCTTTCTTT. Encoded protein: CAISESKVRGNTEAFF.

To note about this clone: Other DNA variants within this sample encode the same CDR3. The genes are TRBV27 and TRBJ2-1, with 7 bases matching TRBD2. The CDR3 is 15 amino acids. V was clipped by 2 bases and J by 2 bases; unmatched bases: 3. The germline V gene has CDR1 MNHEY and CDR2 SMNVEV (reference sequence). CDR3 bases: TGTGCCAGCAGTTTAGAGGGAGGGCCCTACAATGAGCAGTTCTTC. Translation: CASSLEGGPYNEQFF.

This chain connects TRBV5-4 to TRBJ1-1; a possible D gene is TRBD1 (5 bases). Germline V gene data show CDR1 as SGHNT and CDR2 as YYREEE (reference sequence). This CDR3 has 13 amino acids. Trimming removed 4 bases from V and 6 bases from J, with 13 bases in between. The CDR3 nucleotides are TGTGCCAGCAGCCCCCAGGGTAGTTCTGAAGCTTTCTTT. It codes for CASSPQGSSEAFF.

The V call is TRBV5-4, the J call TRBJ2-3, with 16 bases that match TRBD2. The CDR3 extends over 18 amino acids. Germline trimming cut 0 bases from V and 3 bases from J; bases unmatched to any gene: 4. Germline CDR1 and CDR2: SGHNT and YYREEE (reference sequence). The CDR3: CASSLVGTSGGGTDTQYF. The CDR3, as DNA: TGTGCCAGCAGCTTGGTTGGGACTAGCGGGGGGGGGACAGATACGCAGTATTTT.

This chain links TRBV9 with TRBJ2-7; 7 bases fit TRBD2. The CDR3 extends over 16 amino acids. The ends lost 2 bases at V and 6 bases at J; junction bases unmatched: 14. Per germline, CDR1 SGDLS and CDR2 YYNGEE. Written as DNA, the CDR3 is TGTGCCAGCAGCGTTGAACCGGGACTATATGTTCGCGAGCAGTACTTC. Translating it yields CASSVEPGLYVREQYF.

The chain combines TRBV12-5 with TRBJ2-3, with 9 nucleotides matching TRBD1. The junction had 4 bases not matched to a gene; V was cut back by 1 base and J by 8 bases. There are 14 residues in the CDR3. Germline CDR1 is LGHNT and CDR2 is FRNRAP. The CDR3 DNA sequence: TGTGCTAGTGGTTTGGGGACAGGGGATACTACGCAGTATTTT. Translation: CASGLGTGDTTQYF.

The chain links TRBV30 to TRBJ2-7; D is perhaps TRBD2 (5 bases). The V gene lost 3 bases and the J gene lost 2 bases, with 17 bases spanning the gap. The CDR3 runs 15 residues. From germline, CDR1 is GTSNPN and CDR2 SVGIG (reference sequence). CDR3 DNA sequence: TGTGCCTGGAGCAGTGGCCTAGCAGGTCCCTACGAGCAGTACTTC. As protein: CAWSSGLAGPYEQYF.

As DNA, the CDR3 is TGTGCCATCAGTGAGATCGGACAGGGGAGGTCAACAGATACGCAGTATTTT. It yields the protein CAISEIGQGRSTDTQYF. This rearrangement joins TRBV10-3 to TRBJ2-3; 9 bases fit TRBD1. The V gene's germline CDR1 is ENHRY and CDR2 SYGVKD. The CDR3 loop spans 17 amino acids. The V and J ends lost 2 bases and 3 bases, in that order; junction bases with no gene match: 9.

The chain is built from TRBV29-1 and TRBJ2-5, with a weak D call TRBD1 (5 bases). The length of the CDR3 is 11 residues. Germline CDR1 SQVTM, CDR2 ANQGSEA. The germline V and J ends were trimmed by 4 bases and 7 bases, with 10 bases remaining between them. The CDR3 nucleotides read TGCAGCGTTGGGATTCAGGGGACCCAGTACTTC. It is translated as CSVGIQGTQYF.

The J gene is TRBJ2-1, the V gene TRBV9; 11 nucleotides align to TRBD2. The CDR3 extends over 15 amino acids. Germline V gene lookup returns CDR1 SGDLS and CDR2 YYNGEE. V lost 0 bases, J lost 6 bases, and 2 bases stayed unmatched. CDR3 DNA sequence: TGTGCCAGCAGCGTAGTGACTAGCGGGGTCAATGAGCAGTTCTTC. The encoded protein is CASSVVTSGVNEQFF.

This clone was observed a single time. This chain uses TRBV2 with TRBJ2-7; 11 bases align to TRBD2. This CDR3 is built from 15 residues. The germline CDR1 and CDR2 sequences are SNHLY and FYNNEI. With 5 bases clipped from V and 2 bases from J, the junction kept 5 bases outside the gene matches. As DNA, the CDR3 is TGTGCCAGCAGTAGTTTAGCGGGAGGGCCCTACGAGCAGTACTTC. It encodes CASSSLAGGPYEQYF. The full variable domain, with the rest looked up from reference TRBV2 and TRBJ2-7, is EPEVTQTPSHQVTQMGQEVILRCVPISNHLYFYWYRQILGQKVEFLVSFYNNEISEKSEIFDDQFSVERPDGSNFTLKIRSTKLEDSAMYFCASSSLAGGPYEQYFGPGTRLTVT.

The CDR3 DNA reads as TGTGCCAGTGGACTCCTCGTCGGGGAGCTGTTTTTT. Its translation: CASGLLVGELFF. The V call is TRBV28, the J call TRBJ2-2; TRBD2 might be the D (5 bases). The CDR3 runs to 12 residues. Germline-derived CDR1 and CDR2 are MDHEN and SYDVKM. Trimming took 9 bases from V and 7 from J, leaving 12 bases between them.

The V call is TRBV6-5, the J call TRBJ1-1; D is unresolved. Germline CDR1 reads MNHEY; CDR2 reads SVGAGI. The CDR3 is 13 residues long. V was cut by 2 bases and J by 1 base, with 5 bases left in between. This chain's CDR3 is CASSYGPNTEAFF. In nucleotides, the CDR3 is TGTGCCAGCAGTTACGGCCCGAACACTGAAGCTTTCTTT.

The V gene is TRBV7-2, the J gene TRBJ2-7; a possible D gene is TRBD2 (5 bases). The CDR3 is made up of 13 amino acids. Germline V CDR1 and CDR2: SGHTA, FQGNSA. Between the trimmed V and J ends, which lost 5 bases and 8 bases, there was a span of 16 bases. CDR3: CASSHDPSFQQYF. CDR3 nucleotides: TGTGCCAGCAGCCACGATCCTAGCTTTCAGCAGTACTTC.

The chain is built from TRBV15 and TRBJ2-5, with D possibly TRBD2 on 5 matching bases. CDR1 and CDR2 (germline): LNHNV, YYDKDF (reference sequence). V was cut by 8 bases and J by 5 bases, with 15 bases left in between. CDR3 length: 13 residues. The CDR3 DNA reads TGTGCCACCGCACTAGACATGATGGAGACCCAGTACTTC. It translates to CATALDMMETQYF.

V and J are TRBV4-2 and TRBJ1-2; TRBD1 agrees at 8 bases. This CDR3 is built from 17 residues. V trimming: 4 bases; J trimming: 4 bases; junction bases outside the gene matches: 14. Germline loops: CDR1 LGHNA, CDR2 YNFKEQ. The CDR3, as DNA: TGTGCCAGCAGCCCCCGGGGCCAAGGACAGGGCCCCTATGGCTACACCTTC. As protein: CASSPRGQGQGPYGYTF.

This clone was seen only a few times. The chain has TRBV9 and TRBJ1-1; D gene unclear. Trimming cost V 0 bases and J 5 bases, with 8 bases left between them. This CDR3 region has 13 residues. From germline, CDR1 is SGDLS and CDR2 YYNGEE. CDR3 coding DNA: TGTGCCAGCAGCGTAGGAGGATGGACTGAAGCTTTCTTT. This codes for CASSVGGWTEAFF. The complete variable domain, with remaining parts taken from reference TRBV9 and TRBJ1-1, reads DSGVTQTPKHLITATGQRVTLRCSPRSGDLSVYWYQQSLDQGLQFLIQYYNGEERAKGNILERFSAQQFPDLHSELNLSSLELGDSALYFCASSVGGWTEAFFGQGTRLTVV.